The T cell receptor beta chain described here comes from a study of T-cell memory formation after mild COVID-19. Findings of the study overall: Contracting CD4+ clones lay largely in CM and EM, with CD8+ ones residing in EMRA. Cross-reactive memory seemingly joined, as some responding clones were found in pre-infection memory.

TCRdb re-called the 5' RACE reads through MiXCR, storing one row per CDR3 protein. The sample has 400,000 to 550,000 distinct CDR3 sequences; about 23% are singletons. This clonotype was detected only a few times. The target antigen is unknown. CDR1 and CDR2 from the germline V gene are MGHRA and YSYEKL. Unmatched junction bases numbered 13, after V lost 4 bases and J lost 5 bases. The CDR3 totals 17 residues. The sequencing input was PBMCs or a T cell subset sorted from them (not recorded which). J is TRBJ2-7 and V is TRBV4-1; 11 bases map to TRBD1. The receptor's source is an adult woman who had mild COVID-19 (a few samples of this study predate the infection). Cell type and time point are not known. The CDR3 coding sequence is TGCGCCAGCAGCCCTTGGACTGGGACAGGGGGTAAAAACGAGCAGTACTTC. As protein: CASSPWTGTGGKNEQYF.